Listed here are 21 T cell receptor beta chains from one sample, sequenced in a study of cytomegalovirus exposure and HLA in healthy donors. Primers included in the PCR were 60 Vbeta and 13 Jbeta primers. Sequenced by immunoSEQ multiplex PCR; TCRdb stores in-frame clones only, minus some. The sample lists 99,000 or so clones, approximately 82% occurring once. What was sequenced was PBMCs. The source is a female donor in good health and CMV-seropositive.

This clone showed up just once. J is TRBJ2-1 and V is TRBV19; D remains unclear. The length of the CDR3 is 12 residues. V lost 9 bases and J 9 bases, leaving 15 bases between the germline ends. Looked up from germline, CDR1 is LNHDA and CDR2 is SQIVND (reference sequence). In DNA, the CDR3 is TGTGCCAGGGCTAGAAGATTGGTTGAGCAGTTCTTC. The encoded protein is CARARRLVEQFF.

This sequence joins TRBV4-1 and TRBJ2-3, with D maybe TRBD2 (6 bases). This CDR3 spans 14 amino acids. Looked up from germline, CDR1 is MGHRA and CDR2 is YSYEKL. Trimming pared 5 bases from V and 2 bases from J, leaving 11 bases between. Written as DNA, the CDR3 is TGCGCCAGCAGCTTCGGGGGTTACACAGATACGCAGTATTTT. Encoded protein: CASSFGGYTDTQYF.

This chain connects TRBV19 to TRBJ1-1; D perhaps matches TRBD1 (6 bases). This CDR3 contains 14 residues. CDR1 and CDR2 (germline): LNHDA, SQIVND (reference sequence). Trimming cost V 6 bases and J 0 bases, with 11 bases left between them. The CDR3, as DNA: TGTGCCAGTAGCCACAGGGCTATGAACACTGAAGCTTTCTTT. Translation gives CASSHRAMNTEAFF.

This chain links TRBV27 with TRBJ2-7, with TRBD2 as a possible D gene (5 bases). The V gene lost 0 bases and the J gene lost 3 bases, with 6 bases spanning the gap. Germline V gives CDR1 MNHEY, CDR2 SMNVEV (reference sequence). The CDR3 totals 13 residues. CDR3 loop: CASSLSGDYEQYF. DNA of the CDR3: TGTGCCAGCAGTTTATCGGGAGACTACGAGCAGTACTTC.

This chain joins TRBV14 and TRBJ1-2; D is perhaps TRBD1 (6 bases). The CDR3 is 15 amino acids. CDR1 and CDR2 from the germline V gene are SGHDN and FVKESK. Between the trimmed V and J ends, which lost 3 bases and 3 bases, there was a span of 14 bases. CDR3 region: CASSQQGGGDYGYTF. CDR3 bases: TGTGCCAGCAGCCAGCAAGGGGGGGGAGACTATGGCTACACCTTC. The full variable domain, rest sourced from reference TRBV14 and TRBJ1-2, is EAGVTQFPSHSVIEKGQTVTLRCDPISGHDNLYWYRRVMGKEIKFLLHFVKESKQDESGMPNNRFLAERTGGTYSTLKVQPAELEDSGVYFCASSQQGGGDYGYTFGSGTRLTVV.

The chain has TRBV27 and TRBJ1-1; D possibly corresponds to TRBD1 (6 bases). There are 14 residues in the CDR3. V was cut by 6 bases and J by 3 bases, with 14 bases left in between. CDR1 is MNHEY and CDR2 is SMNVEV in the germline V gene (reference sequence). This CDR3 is CASRALGGYTEAFF. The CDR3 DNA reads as TGTGCCAGCAGGGCGCTAGGGGGTTACACTGAAGCTTTCTTT.

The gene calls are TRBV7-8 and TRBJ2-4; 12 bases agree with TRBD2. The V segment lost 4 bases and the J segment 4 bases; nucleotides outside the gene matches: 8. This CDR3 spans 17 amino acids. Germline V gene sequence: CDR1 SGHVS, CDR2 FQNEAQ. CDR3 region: CASSSLAGGPGKNIQYF. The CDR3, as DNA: TGTGCCAGCAGCTCCCTAGCGGGAGGGCCGGGGAAAAACATTCAGTACTTC. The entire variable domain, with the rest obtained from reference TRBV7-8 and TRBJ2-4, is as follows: GAGVSQSPRYKVAKRGQDVALRCDPISGHVSLFWYQQALGQGPEFLTYFQNEAQLDKSGLPSDRFFAERPEGSVSTLKIQRTQQEDSAVYLCASSSLAGGPGKNIQYFGAGTRLSVL.

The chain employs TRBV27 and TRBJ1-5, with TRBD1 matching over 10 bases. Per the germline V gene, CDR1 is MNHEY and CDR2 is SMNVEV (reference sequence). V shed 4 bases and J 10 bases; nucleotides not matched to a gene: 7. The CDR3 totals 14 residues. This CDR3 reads CASSSWTGGGPQHF. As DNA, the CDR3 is TGTGCCAGCAGTTCCTGGACAGGGGGAGGACCCCAGCATTTT.

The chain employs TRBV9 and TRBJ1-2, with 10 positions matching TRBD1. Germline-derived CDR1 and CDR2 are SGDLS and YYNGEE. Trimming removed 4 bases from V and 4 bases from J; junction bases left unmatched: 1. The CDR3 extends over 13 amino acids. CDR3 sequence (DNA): TGTGCCAGCAGCCGGGACAGGGGCTATGGCTACACCTTC. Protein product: CASSRDRGYGYTF.

In DNA, the CDR3 is TGCGCCAGCAGCCAACAGGGGGCTCGGGGCTACACCTTC. It translates to CASSQQGARGYTF. The gene calls are TRBV5-1 and TRBJ1-2; TRBD1 matches 9 bases. There are 13 residues in the CDR3. Trimming took 4 bases from V and 8 from J; bases not matched to a gene: 6. Germline V CDR1 and CDR2: SGHRS, YFSETQ.

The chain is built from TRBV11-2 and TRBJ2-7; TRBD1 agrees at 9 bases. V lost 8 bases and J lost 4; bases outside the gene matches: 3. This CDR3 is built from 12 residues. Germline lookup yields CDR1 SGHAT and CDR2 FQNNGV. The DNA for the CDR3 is TGTGCCAGCGGGACAGGGTGGTACGAGCAGTACTTC. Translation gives CASGTGWYEQYF.

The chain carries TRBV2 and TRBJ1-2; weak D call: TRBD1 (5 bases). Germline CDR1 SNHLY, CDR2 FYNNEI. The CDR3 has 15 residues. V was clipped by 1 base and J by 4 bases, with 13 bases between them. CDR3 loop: CASSEGRGTIYGYTF. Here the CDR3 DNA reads TGTGCCAGCAGTGAAGGTCGTGGGACTATCTATGGCTACACCTTC.

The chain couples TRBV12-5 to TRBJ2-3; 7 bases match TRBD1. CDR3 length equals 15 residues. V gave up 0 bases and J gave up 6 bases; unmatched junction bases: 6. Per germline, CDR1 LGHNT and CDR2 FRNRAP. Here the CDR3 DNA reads TGTGCTAGTGGTTTGGTACAGGGGAAGAGGGATACGCAGTATTTT. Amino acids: CASGLVQGKRDTQYF.

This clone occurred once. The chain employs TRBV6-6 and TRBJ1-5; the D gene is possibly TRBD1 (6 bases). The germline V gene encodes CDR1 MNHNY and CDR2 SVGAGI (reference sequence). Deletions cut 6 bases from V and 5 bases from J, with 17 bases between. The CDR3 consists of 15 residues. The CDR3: CASSQGGQLDQPQHF. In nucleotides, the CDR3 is TGTGCCAGCAGCCAAGGGGGACAACTTGATCAGCCCCAGCATTTT.

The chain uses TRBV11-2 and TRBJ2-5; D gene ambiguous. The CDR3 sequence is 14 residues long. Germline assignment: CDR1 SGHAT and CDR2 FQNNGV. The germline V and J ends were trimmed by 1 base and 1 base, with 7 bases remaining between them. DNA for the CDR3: TGTGCCAGCAGCTTAGGAGATACCCAAGAGACCCAGTACTTC. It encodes CASSLGDTQETQYF. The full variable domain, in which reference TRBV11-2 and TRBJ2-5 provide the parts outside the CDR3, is EAGVAQSPRYKIIEKRQSVAFWCNPISGHATLYWYQQILGQGPKLLIQFQNNGVVDDSQLPKDRFSAERLKGVDSTLKIQPAKLEDSAVYLCASSLGDTQETQYFGPGTRLLVL.

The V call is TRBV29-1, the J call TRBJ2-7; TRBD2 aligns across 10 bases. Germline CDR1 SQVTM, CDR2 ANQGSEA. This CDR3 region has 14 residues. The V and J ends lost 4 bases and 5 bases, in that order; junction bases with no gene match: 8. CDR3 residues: CSVGVSGGSHEQYF. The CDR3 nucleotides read TGCAGCGTTGGGGTTAGCGGGGGGTCCCACGAGCAGTACTTC.

Written as DNA, the CDR3 is TGCGCCAGCAGCCAGATGGGCGGGAGCTCCCTCTACGAGCAGTACTTC. This gives the protein CASSQMGGSSLYEQYF. This chain uses TRBV4-1 with TRBJ2-7; 7 positions match TRBD2. Germline CDR1 MGHRA, CDR2 YSYEKL. The CDR3 consists of 16 residues. The V segment lost 3 bases and the J segment 3 bases; nucleotides outside the gene matches: 11.

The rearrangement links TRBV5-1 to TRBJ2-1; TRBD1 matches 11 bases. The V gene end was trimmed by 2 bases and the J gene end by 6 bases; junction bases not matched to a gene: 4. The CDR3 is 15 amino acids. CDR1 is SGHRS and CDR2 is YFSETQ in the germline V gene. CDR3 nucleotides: TGCGCCAGCAGCTTAGGACAGGGGGCGTTCAATGAGCAGTTCTTC. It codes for CASSLGQGAFNEQFF.

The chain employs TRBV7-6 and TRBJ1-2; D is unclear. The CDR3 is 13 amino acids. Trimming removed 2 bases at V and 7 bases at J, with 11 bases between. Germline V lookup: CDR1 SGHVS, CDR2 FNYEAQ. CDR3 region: CASSLSNLSGYTF. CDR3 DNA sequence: TGTGCCAGCAGCTTATCGAACCTTAGTGGCTACACCTTC. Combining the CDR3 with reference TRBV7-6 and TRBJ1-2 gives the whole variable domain GAGVSQSPRYKVTKRGQDVALRCDPISGHVSLYWYRQALGQGPEFLTYFNYEAQQDKSGLPNDRFSAERPEGSISTLTIQRTEQRDSAMYRCASSLSNLSGYTFGSGTRLTVV.

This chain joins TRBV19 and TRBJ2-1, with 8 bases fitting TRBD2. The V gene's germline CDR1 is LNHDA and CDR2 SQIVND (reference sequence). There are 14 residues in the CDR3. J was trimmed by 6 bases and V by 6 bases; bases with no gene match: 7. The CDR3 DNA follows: TGTGCCAGTAGCTTTAGCGGGGTAGGCAATGAGCAGTTCTTC. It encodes CASSFSGVGNEQFF. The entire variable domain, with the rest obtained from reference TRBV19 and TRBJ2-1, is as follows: DGGITQSPKYLFRKEGQNVTLSCEQNLNHDAMYWYRQDPGQGLRLIYYSQIVNDFQKGDIAEGYSVSREKKESFPLTVTSAQKNPTAFYLCASSFSGVGNEQFFGPGTRLTVL.

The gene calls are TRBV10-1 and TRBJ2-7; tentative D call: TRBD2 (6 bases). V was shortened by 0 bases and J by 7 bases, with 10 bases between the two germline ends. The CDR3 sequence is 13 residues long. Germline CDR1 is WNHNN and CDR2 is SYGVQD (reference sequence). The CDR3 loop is CASSESEAGEQYF. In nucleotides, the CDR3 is TGCGCCAGCAGTGAGTCGGAGGCGGGGGAGCAGTACTTC.